This TCR beta chain derives from a study of neoadjuvant nivolumab and ipilimumab in lung cancer. Broader study findings: Higher pretherapy blood TCR richness went with higher resected-tumor richness. TCR receptors were sequenced in few samples. Compared with tumor-adjacent uninvolved lung, resected tumors showed greater richness and clonality.

To note about this clone: The antigen remains undetermined.

The CDR3 runs to 12 residues. V was pared by 4 bases and J by 4 bases, with 8 bases between. The germline V gene has CDR1 MDHEN and CDR2 SYDVKM. Sequencing was performed with immunoSEQ multiplex PCR; in TCRdb, only in-frame clones are kept and a portion is missing. The repertoire holds some 5,000 clones, with less than 75% as singletons. The chain links TRBV28 to TRBJ2-7; the D is unclear. This sample comprised tumor tissue, obtained after neoadjuvant nivolumab, alone or with ipilimumab, at or shortly before surgery. This sequence was found in an adult with non-small cell lung cancer. The CDR3, as DNA: TGTGCCAGCAGTTCCGTGCCGTACGAGCAGTACTTC. It encodes CASSSVPYEQYF.